This is a list of T cell receptor beta chains from one sample in a study of T cells in Graves' hyperthyroidism and ophthalmopathy. TCRdb independently ran MiXCR on the multiplex PCR reads; one entry per CDR3 protein. Here the sample spans about 350,000 distinct CDR3 sequences, approximately 15% being singletons. Sequencing was performed on blood. These receptors came from a young woman with Graves' hyperthyroidism. Each CDR3 is given with its conserved first and last residue. Fields, in order: clone size, J gene, V gene, D gene, CDR3 protein, CDR3 DNA. D genes are given only for firm matches. Expanded clones get a size class; other rows say once, few or many, or leave the size out.

abundance: few
j_gene: TRBJ2-6
v_gene: TRBV10-3
d_gene: TRBD2
CDR3aa: CGTSGGLSAGANVLTF
CDR3nt: TGCGGGACTAGCGGGGGGCTTAGCGCTGGGGCCAACGTCCTGACTTTC

abundance: many
j_gene: TRBJ1-4
v_gene: TRBV28
d_gene: -
CDR3aa: CASSPRTNEKLFF
CDR3nt: TGTGCCAGCAGTCCCAGAACCAATGAAAAACTGTTTTTT

abundance: few
j_gene: TRBJ2-2
v_gene: TRBV10-1
d_gene: -
CDR3aa: CASSGSPDTGELFF
CDR3nt: TGCGCCAGCAGTGGATCCCCGGACACCGGGGAGCTGTTTTTT

abundance: many
j_gene: TRBJ2-7
v_gene: TRBV11-2
d_gene: -
CDR3aa: CASSSSSSSGREQYF
CDR3nt: TGTGCCAGCAGCTCCTCCTCGAGTAGTGGCCGCGAGCAGTACTTC

abundance: -
j_gene: TRBJ1-1
v_gene: TRBV19
d_gene: TRBD1
CDR3aa: CASSSGQGASMGTEAFF
CDR3nt: TGTGCCAGTAGTAGCGGACAGGGGGCCTCCATGGGCACTGAAGCTTTCTTT

abundance: few
j_gene: TRBJ2-5
v_gene: TRBV20-1
d_gene: -
CDR3aa: CSAPSDPAGTQYF
CDR3nt: TGCAGTGCTCCCTCCGACCCAGCCGGGACCCAGTACTTC

abundance: -
j_gene: TRBJ2-6
v_gene: TRBV30
d_gene: TRBD1
CDR3aa: CAWSGVQGLKYSGANVLTF
CDR3nt: TGTGCCTGGAGTGGGGTACAGGGGCTCAAGTACTCTGGGGCCAACGTCCTGACTTTC

abundance: few
j_gene: TRBJ2-3
v_gene: TRBV28
d_gene: -
CDR3aa: CASSLYPLIPGTDTQYF
CDR3nt: TGTGCCAGCAGTTTATACCCCTTAATACCAGGCACAGATACGCAGTATTTT

abundance: -
j_gene: TRBJ1-6
v_gene: TRBV2
d_gene: -
CDR3aa: CASEKGASNSQNSPLHF
CDR3nt: TGTGCCAGCGAAAAAGGGGCCAGTAACAGCCAAAATTCACCCCTCCACTTT

abundance: many
j_gene: TRBJ2-2
v_gene: TRBV29-1
d_gene: -
CDR3aa: CSVLTGRTGELFF
CDR3nt: TGCAGCGTCCTGACAGGGAGGACCGGGGAGCTGTTTTTT

abundance: -
j_gene: TRBJ2-1
v_gene: TRBV20-1
d_gene: TRBD1
CDR3aa: CSPGTGYDNEQFF
CDR3nt: TGCAGTCCCGGGACAGGGTACGACAATGAGCAGTTCTTC

abundance: many
j_gene: TRBJ2-5
v_gene: TRBV29-1
d_gene: TRBD2
CDR3aa: CSVEVVAGQETQYF
CDR3nt: TGCAGCGTTGAAGTAGTAGCGGGACAAGAGACCCAGTACTTC

abundance: many
j_gene: TRBJ1-2
v_gene: TRBV19
d_gene: -
CDR3aa: CASSPPGPIWGYTF
CDR3nt: TGTGCCAGTAGCCCCCCTGGACCTATTTGGGGCTACACCTTC

abundance: many
j_gene: TRBJ2-2
v_gene: TRBV7-6
d_gene: -
CDR3aa: CASSRQGGTGELFF
CDR3nt: TGTGCCAGCAGCCGACAGGGAGGGACCGGGGAGCTGTTTTTT

abundance: -
j_gene: TRBJ1-4
v_gene: TRBV20-1
d_gene: -
CDR3aa: CSTRKRPLRDSEKLFF
CDR3nt: TGCAGTACTAGGAAGAGACCCCTCCGGGACTCCGAAAAACTGTTTTTT

abundance: -
j_gene: TRBJ2-2
v_gene: TRBV7-3
d_gene: -
CDR3aa: CASSHRAGELFF
CDR3nt: TGTGCCAGCAGCCACCGGGCCGGGGAGCTGTTTTTT

abundance: few
j_gene: TRBJ2-4
v_gene: TRBV6-2/TRBV6-3
d_gene: TRBD1
CDR3aa: CASSYPNHGTELAKNIQYF
CDR3nt: TGTGCCAGCAGTTACCCGAACCATGGGACAGAACTAGCCAAAAACATTCAGTACTTC

abundance: -
j_gene: TRBJ2-6
v_gene: TRBV19
d_gene: -
CDR3aa: CASSTEGGGQWISGANVLTF
CDR3nt: TGTGCCAGTAGTACGGAGGGGGGAGGACAGTGGATATCTGGGGCCAACGTCCTGACTTTC

abundance: many
j_gene: TRBJ2-3
v_gene: TRBV29-1
d_gene: TRBD1
CDR3aa: CSVAVIRGRADTQYF
CDR3nt: TGCAGCGTTGCGGTAATCAGGGGGCGCGCAGATACGCAGTATTTT

abundance: few
j_gene: TRBJ2-3
v_gene: TRBV10-1
d_gene: -
CDR3aa: CASSESGESTDTQYF
CDR3nt: TGCGCCAGCAGTGAGTCGGGGGAGTCGACAGATACGCAGTATTTT

abundance: many
j_gene: TRBJ1-1
v_gene: TRBV11-2
d_gene: -
CDR3aa: CASSLNLLNTEAFF
CDR3nt: TGTGCCAGCAGCTTAAATCTACTGAACACTGAAGCTTTCTTT

abundance: many
j_gene: TRBJ2-2
v_gene: TRBV10-3
d_gene: TRBD2
CDR3aa: CAVLARNTGELFF
CDR3nt: TGTGCCGTACTAGCGCGGAACACCGGGGAGCTGTTTTTT

abundance: -
j_gene: TRBJ2-3
v_gene: TRBV30
d_gene: -
CDR3aa: CAWIVPGERDTQYF
CDR3nt: TGTGCCTGGATCGTTCCCGGGGAGCGGGATACGCAGTATTTT